This is a list of T cell receptor beta chains from one sample in a study of shared clonotypes between healthy human individuals. The data were produced by immunoSEQ multiplex PCR, yet TCRdb's version contains in-frame clones alone and is incomplete. The sample has about 110,000 clones, 68% seen once. The sample was memory CD8+ T cells sorted from blood. Receptors originate from a woman aged 30 to 39 in good health. Each CDR3 is given with its conserved first and last residue.

j_call v_call cdr3_aa
TRBJ1-5 TRBV10-3 CAGGTGGQPQHF
TRBJ1-2 TRBV29-1 CSVAAGLAYGYTF
TRBJ2-7 TRBV6-1 CASSESSYEQYF
TRBJ1-1 TRBV6-5 CASSLGTGTEAFF
TRBJ2-7 TRBV2 CASRTGGLLGVYEQYF
TRBJ1-4 TRBV25-1 CASSEDRAPGELFF
TRBJ2-1 TRBV27 CASSLGGYNEQFF
TRBJ2-2 TRBV7-3 CASRGTSRTGELFF
TRBJ1-2 TRBV29-1 CSAGKGYGYTF
TRBJ1-3 TRBV28 CASSTWDRGHSGNTIYF
TRBJ2-2 TRBV5-4 CASSLFEQANTGELFF
TRBJ1-2 TRBV30 CAWTPGTGGFGYTF
TRBJ2-7 TRBV10-1 CASSAARDRPYEQYF
TRBJ1-4 TRBV19 CASSKGQMNEKLFF
TRBJ2-7 TRBV27 CASSPWTSGYEQYF
TRBJ2-1 TRBV15 CATSSGEGGYNEQFF
TRBJ1-5 TRBV7-3 CASSAQGEYSNQPQHF
TRBJ1-2 TRBV5-4 CASSLVGQAIDGYTF
TRBJ2-5 TRBV30 CAWSGAALVETQYF
TRBJ1-5 TRBV4-1 CASSQVTGSNQPQHF